This TCR beta chain is from a study of T-cell memory formation after mild COVID-19. Overall study: Largely, TCR clusters stayed within a single donor. Whole-study findings and limits: Some clones that responded turned up in pre-infection memory, which suggests that cross-reactive memory joined in.

This clonotype was counted at least ten times. The antigen remains undetermined. TCRdb re-called the 5' RACE reads through MiXCR, storing one row per CDR3 protein. There are some 150,000 distinct CDR3 sequences in the sample; about 5.7% occur only once, and 2% to 2.5% lies in the top ten. The CDR3 has 12 amino acids. In germline, CDR1 is SGHTA, CDR2 FQGNSA. The V segment lost 5 bases and the J segment 12 bases; nucleotides outside the gene matches: 10. The TCR comes from an adult woman who had mild COVID-19 (a few samples of this study predate the infection). Cell type and time point are not known. The sample comprised PBMCs or a T cell subset sorted from them (not recorded which). V usage is TRBV7-2 and J usage is TRBJ2-7; 7 nucleotides align to TRBD1. The DNA of the CDR3 is TGTGCCAGCAGCCCTAGACAGGGTAGCGCGTACTTC. Its protein product is CASSPRQGSAYF.